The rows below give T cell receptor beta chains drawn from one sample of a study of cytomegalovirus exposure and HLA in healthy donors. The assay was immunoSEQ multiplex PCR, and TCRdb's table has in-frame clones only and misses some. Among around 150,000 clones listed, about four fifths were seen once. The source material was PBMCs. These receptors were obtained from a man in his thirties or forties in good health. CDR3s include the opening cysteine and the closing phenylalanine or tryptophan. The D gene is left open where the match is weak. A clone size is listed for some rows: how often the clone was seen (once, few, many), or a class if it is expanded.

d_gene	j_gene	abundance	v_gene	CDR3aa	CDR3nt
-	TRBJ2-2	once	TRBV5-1	CASSTGQLSTGELFF	TGCGCCAGCAGCACCGGACAGTTGAGCACCGGGGAGCTGTTTTTT
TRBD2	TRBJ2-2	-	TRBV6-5	CASSPRGGPTGELFF	TGTGCCAGCAGCCCCCGGGGGGGGCCCACCGGGGAGCTGTTTTTT
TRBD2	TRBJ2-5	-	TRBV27	CASSLLAGLQETQYF	TGTGCCAGCAGTCTACTAGCGGGGCTACAAGAGACCCAGTACTTC
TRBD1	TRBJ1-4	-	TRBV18	CASSTDRGSSREKLFF	TGTGCCAGCTCAACGGACAGGGGCTCGTCCCGTGAAAAACTGTTTTTT
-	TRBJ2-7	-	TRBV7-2	CASSPQGNEQYF	TGTGCCAGCAGCCCACAGGGCAACGAGCAGTACTTC
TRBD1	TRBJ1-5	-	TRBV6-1	CASSQGDRLGPQHF	TGTGCCAGCAGTCAGGGGGACAGACTTGGGCCCCAGCATTTT
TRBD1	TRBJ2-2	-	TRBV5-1	CASRQYRGQTGELFF	TGCGCCAGCAGACAATACAGGGGCCAGACCGGGGAGCTGTTTTTT
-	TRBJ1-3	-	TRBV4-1	CASTGMAGNTIYF	TGCGCCAGCACAGGGATGGCGGGAAACACCATATATTTT
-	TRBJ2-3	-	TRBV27	CASSSSRQGDTQYF	TGTGCCAGCAGTTCGAGCCGCCAGGGAGATACGCAGTATTTT
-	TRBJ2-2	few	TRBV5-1	CASSAAGGMNTGELFF	TGCGCCAGCAGCGCAGCAGGGGGGATGAACACCGGGGAGCTGTTTTTT
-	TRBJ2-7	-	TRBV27	CASSLALRGYEQYF	TGTGCCAGCAGTTTAGCCCTTCGCGGATACGAGCAGTACTTC
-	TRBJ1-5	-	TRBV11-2	CASSLAGQSNQPQHF	TGTGCCAGCAGCTTAGCTGGTCAGAGCAATCAGCCCCAGCATTTT
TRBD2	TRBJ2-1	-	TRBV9	CASSIGGLGLSHIGNEQFF	TGTGCCAGCAGTATCGGGGGACTAGGTCTCTCTCACATCGGGAATGAGCAGTTCTTC
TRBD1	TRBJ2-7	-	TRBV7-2	CASTPQGQGLRYEQYF	TGTGCCAGCACCCCGCAAGGACAGGGCCTCCGATACGAGCAGTACTTC
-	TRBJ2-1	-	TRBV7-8	CASSSARGGEQFF	TGTGCCAGCAGCTCAGCTAGGGGCGGTGAGCAGTTCTTC
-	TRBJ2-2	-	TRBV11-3	CASSLRGSGELFF	TGTGCCAGCAGCCTCAGGGGATCCGGGGAGCTGTTTTTT
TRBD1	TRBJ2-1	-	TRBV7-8	CASSHRQTGFEQFF	TGTGCCAGCAGCCACCGACAGACAGGGTTTGAGCAGTTCTTC
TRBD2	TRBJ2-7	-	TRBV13	CASSSPTSGRREQYF	TGTGCCAGCAGCTCCCCGACTAGCGGGAGAAGAGAGCAGTACTTC
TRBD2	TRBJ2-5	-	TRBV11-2	CASSYTGGENQETQYF	TGTGCCAGCAGCTACACGGGAGGGGAGAACCAAGAGACCCAGTACTTC
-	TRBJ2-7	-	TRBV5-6	CASSYRVREQYF	TGTGCCAGCAGCTACAGGGTGAGGGAGCAGTACTTC
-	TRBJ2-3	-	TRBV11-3	CASSLVGGSTDTQYF	TGTGCCAGCAGCTTAGTTGGCGGAAGCACAGATACGCAGTATTTT
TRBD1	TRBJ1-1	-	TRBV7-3	CASSSGGRNTEAFF	TGTGCCAGCAGCTCAGGGGGCCGGAACACTGAAGCTTTCTTT
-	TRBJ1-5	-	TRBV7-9	CASSLGGTVQYSNQPQHF	TGTGCCAGCAGCTTAGGCGGGACCGTACAATATAGCAATCAGCCCCAGCATTTT
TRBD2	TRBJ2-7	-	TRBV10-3	CAISGVPIVLAGKSYEQYF	TGTGCCATCAGTGGGGTCCCTATCGTACTAGCGGGCAAGTCCTACGAGCAGTACTTC
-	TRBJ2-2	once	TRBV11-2	CASSERGSTGELFF	TGTGCCAGCAGCGAACGGGGGTCCACCGGGGAGCTGTTTTTT
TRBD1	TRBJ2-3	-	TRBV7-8	CASSLPGTGGIERTDTQYF	TGTGCCAGCAGCTTACCTGGGACAGGGGGGATTGAGCGCACAGATACGCAGTATTTT
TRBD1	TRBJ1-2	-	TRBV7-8	CASRLYTGVGTF	TGTGCCAGCCGCCTATACACAGGGGTTGGCACCTTC
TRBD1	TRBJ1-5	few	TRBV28	CASSPSDRELQPQHF	TGTGCCAGCAGTCCCTCGGACAGGGAGCTTCAGCCCCAGCATTTT
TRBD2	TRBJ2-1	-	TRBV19	CASSATYSSGVYNEQFF	TGTGCCAGTAGTGCAACCTATTCTAGCGGGGTATACAATGAGCAGTTCTTC
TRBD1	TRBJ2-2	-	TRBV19	CARQGATINTGELFF	TGTGCCAGACAGGGGGCCACAATTAACACCGGGGAGCTGTTTTTT
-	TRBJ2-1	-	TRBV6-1	CASSEFMRASSGNEQFF	TGTGCCAGCAGTGAATTTATGCGTGCGAGTTCGGGGAATGAGCAGTTCTTC
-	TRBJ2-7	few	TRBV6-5	CATLSAEGRSYEQYF	TGTGCCACCCTGTCTGCGGAGGGGCGATCCTACGAGCAGTACTTC
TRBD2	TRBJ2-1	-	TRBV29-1	CSVPPASGTYNEQFF	TGCAGCGTTCCACCGGCTAGCGGAACATACAATGAGCAGTTCTTC
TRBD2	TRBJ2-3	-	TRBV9	CASSPKWGLAGSTDTQYF	TGTGCCAGCAGCCCAAAGTGGGGACTAGCGGGCAGCACAGATACGCAGTATTTT
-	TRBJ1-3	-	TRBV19	CASSILGRYSGNTIYF	TGTGCCAGTAGTATATTGGGGAGATACTCTGGAAACACCATATATTTT
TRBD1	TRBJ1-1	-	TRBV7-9	CSSSYTRQGEAFF	TGTTCCAGCAGTTATACTCGACAGGGAGAAGCTTTCTTT
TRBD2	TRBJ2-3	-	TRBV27	CASMGGYRGSTDTQYF	TGTGCCAGCATGGGGGGGTACAGAGGGAGCACAGATACGCAGTATTTT
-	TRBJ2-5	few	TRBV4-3	CASSQDLSAGVLTQYF	TGCGCCAGCAGCCAAGATCTTAGTGCAGGTGTTTTGACCCAGTACTTC
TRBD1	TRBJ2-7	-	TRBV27	CASRGQGRSYEQYF	TGTGCCAGCAGGGGACAGGGAAGATCCTACGAGCAGTACTTC
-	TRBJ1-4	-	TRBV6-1	CASSEVSPREKLFF	TGTGCCAGCAGTGAAGTTTCCCCCCGGGAAAAACTGTTTTTT
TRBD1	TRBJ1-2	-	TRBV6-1	CASSEYGTGFNYGYTF	TGTGCCAGCAGTGAATATGGGACAGGGTTTAACTATGGCTACACCTTC
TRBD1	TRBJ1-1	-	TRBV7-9	CASSPGQGLNTEAFF	TGTGCCAGCAGCCCTGGACAGGGGTTGAACACTGAAGCTTTCTTT
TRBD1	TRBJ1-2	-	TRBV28	CASSLTTGTGVYGYTF	TGTGCCAGCAGTTTAACAACCGGGACAGGGGTCTATGGCTACACCTTC
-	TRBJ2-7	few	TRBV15	CATSREGSPAYEQYF	TGTGCCACCAGCAGAGAGGGCTCCCCCGCCTACGAGCAGTACTTC
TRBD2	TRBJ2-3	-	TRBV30	CAWSREGTLADTQYF	TGTGCCTGGTCTAGGGAGGGGACCTTGGCAGATACGCAGTATTTT
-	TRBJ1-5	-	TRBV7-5	CASTAGNQPQHF	TGTGCCTCGACCGCGGGCAATCAGCCCCAGCATTTT
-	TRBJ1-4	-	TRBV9	CASSSLRDEKLFF	TGTGCCAGCAGCTCCCTACGAGATGAAAAACTGTTTTTT
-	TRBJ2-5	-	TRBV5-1	CASSSTPGVQETQYF	TGCGCCAGCAGCTCGACCCCGGGGGTCCAAGAGACCCAGTACTTC
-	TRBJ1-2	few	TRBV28	CASSFARYGGYTF	TGTGCCAGCAGTTTCGCCAGGTATGGTGGCTACACCTTC
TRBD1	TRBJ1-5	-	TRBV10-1	CASSDRRTGRAYSNQPQHF	TGCGCCAGCAGTGACCGCCGGACAGGTCGGGCATATAGCAATCAGCCCCAGCATTTT
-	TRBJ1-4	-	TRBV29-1	CSALKQGELFF	TGCAGCGCCTTAAAACAGGGAGAACTGTTTTTT
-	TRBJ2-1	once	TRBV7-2	CASSPGAGEQFF	TGTGCCAGCAGCCCTGGGGCTGGAGAGCAGTTCTTC